One and the same sample provided the 24 T cell receptor beta chains below, sequenced in a study of cytomegalovirus exposure and HLA in healthy donors. Repertoires were generated with immunoSEQ multiplex PCR, while TCRdb's copy carries only in-frame clones and drops some. Of approximately 120,000 clones in the sample, 85% to 90% were seen once. The sequencing input was PBMCs. All receptors come from a woman aged 18-29 years in good health and CMV-seronegative.

This clone showed up just a few times. The V call is TRBV7-7, the J call TRBJ2-7; 9 bases map to TRBD2. This CDR3 comprises 15 residues. V lost 5 bases and J lost 4; bases outside the gene matches: 9. Germline assignment: CDR1 SSHAT and CDR2 FNYEAQ (reference sequence). The CDR3 nucleotides are TGTGCCAGCAGCCCCTCCAGCGGGAGGCTGTACGAGCAGTACTTC. Translating it yields CASSPSSGRLYEQYF.

This rearrangement joins TRBV2 to TRBJ1-3; TRBD1 agrees at 9 bases. The V gene's germline CDR1 is SNHLY and CDR2 FYNNEI. The CDR3 has 12 amino acids. Unmatched junction bases numbered 8, after V lost 5 bases and J lost 15 bases. CDR3 region: CASSTGTGLEYF. In DNA form, the CDR3 reads TGTGCCAGCAGTACCGGGACAGGGTTGGAATATTTT. Complete variable domain (other parts from reference TRBV2 and TRBJ1-3): EPEVTQTPSHQVTQMGQEVILRCVPISNHLYFYWYRQILGQKVEFLVSFYNNEISEKSEIFDDQFSVERPDGSNFTLKIRSTKLEDSAMYFCASSTGTGLEYFGEGSWLTVV.

The chain employs TRBV6-1 and TRBJ1-4; D ambiguous. Germline V gene sequence: CDR1 MNHNS, CDR2 SASEGT. V was shortened by 1 base and J by 5 bases, with 14 bases between the two germline ends. The CDR3 has 16 residues. The DNA for the CDR3 is TGTGCCAGCAGTGAAGGTCTCGGAACAGTCAATGAAAAACTGTTTTTT. Protein: CASSEGLGTVNEKLFF.

This clone was seen just once. V usage is TRBV6-5 and J usage is TRBJ1-2; weak D call: TRBD1 (5 bases). The CDR3 consists of 11 residues. Deletions cut 5 bases from V and 5 bases from J, with 6 bases between. Germline V gives CDR1 MNHEY, CDR2 SVGAGI. CDR3 DNA sequence: TGTGCCAGCAGTAGGGGATATGGCTACACCTTC. Protein product: CASSRGYGYTF.

The V and J genes are TRBV7-2 and TRBJ2-7, with D perhaps matching TRBD1 (6 bases). Germline CDR1 is SGHTA and CDR2 is FQGNSA. The CDR3 consists of 16 residues. The V gene lost 5 bases and the J gene lost 0 bases, with 17 bases spanning the gap. The CDR3 DNA reads TGTGCCAGCAGCGACTTACAGGGATTCTACTCCTACGAGCAGTACTTC. Translated: CASSDLQGFYSYEQYF. The complete variable domain, with remaining parts taken from reference TRBV7-2 and TRBJ2-7, reads GAGVSQSPSNKVTEKGKDVELRCDPISGHTALYWYRQSLGQGLEFLIYFQGNSAPDKSGLPSDRFSAERTGGSVSTLTIQRTQQEDSAVYLCASSDLQGFYSYEQYFGPGTRLTVT.

The rearrangement uses TRBV27 and TRBJ2-2; D perhaps matches TRBD2 (6 bases). This CDR3 has 15 amino acids. Germline V gene lookup returns CDR1 MNHEY and CDR2 SMNVEV (reference sequence). The V end lost 4 bases, the J end lost 8 bases, and 17 bases lay between the germline ends. CDR3 residues: CASSSTGGFVGELFF. CDR3 coding DNA: TGTGCCAGCAGTTCAACCGGAGGGTTCGTAGGGGAGCTGTTTTTT.

The rearrangement links TRBV6-4 to TRBJ1-1; 8 bases match TRBD1. This CDR3 is 15 amino acids long. Germline-derived CDR1 and CDR2 are MRHNA and SNTAGT. Unmatched junction bases numbered 12, after V lost 6 bases and J lost 6 bases. CDR3 nucleotides: TGTGCCAGCAGGAGAATCTCGGGACAGGACGCTGAAGCTTTCTTT. Translating it yields CASRRISGQDAEAFF.

The V gene is TRBV7-9, the J gene TRBJ2-3; D uncertain. Trimming pared 2 bases from V and 8 bases from J, leaving 5 bases between. CDR3 size: 11 residues. The germline V gene has CDR1 SEHNR and CDR2 FQNEAQ (reference sequence). The CDR3 DNA reads TGTGCCAGCAGCTTATCGGGTACGCAGTATTTT. It specifies CASSLSGTQYF. Variable domain in full (rest from reference TRBV7-9 and TRBJ2-3): DTGVSQNPRHKITKRGQNVTFRCDPISEHNRLYWYRQTLGQGPEFLTYFQNEAQLEKSRLLSDRFSAERPKGSFSTLEIQRTEQGDSAMYLCASSLSGTQYFGPGTRLTVL.

This chain links TRBV7-2 with TRBJ2-7; TRBD1 might be the D (6 bases). The CDR3 runs to 14 residues. Germline loops: CDR1 SGHTA, CDR2 FQGNSA. The germline V and J ends were trimmed by 2 bases and 9 bases, with 17 bases remaining between them. The CDR3 loop reads CASSLRTAPWGQYF. The CDR3 DNA is TGTGCCAGCAGCTTAAGGACAGCCCCTTGGGGGCAGTACTTC.

V usage is TRBV18 and J usage is TRBJ2-1; 10 nucleotides match TRBD1. Unmatched junction bases numbered 9, after V lost 6 bases and J lost 4 bases. CDR1 and CDR2 (germline): KGHSH, LQKENI. The CDR3 sequence is 16 residues long. This CDR3 reads CASSLRTGGLYNEQFF. CDR3 coding DNA: TGTGCCAGCTCCCTCAGGACAGGGGGTCTATACAATGAGCAGTTCTTC.

For this clone: It is likely a read error, because the conserved phenylalanine at the end of the CDR3 is missing. It is unclear where the CDR3 begins or ends on the DNA, so no DNA is shown, and the CDR3 is as TCRdb lists it. The J gene is TRBJ1-5, the V gene TRBV19. Germline-derived CDR1 and CDR2 are LNHDA and SQIVND (reference sequence). Ends included, the CDR3 has 8 residues. The CDR3 reads CATTKNGG.

V is TRBV28 and J is TRBJ2-7; TRBD1 aligns across 9 bases. This CDR3 region has 14 residues. The ends lost 6 bases at V and 7 bases at J; junction bases unmatched: 10. CDR1 is MDHEN and CDR2 is SYDVKM in the germline V gene. In DNA, the CDR3 is TGTGCCAGCAGGCTCACAGGGGGCATGGGGGAGCAGTACTTC. Encoded protein: CASRLTGGMGEQYF.

V is TRBV5-3 and J is TRBJ2-7; D not certain. TRBV5-3 is assigned to the ORF class and has an uncertain function. There are 14 residues in the CDR3. Trimming took off 6 bases at V and 6 bases at J, with 19 bases between the two ends. The CDR3 bases are TGTGCCAGAATCGAACTGGCTAGACGGTGCGAGCAGTACTTC. It translates to CARIELARRCEQYF.

This clone was seen just once. The chain carries TRBV6-5 and TRBJ2-2; no firm D call. CDR1 MNHEY and CDR2 SVGAGI come from the germline V gene. Trimming stripped 0 bases from V and 6 bases from J, with 11 bases between. The CDR3 length is 15 residues. The CDR3: CASSYSIELAGELFF. The CDR3 region has the DNA TGTGCCAGCAGTTACTCGATCGAGCTTGCCGGGGAGCTGTTTTTT.

V gene TRBV6-5 combines with J gene TRBJ2-1, with TRBD1 as a possible D gene (6 bases). Germline CDR1 reads MNHEY; CDR2 reads SVGAGI. The V end was cut by 5 bases, the J end by 4 bases, with 12 bases between. CDR3 length equals 14 residues. The CDR3 protein is CASSLRDTYNEQFF. CDR3 in DNA: TGTGCCAGCAGTCTCCGGGACACGTACAATGAGCAGTTCTTC.

The chain uses TRBV13 and TRBJ1-4, with a possible D match to TRBD1 (6 bases). Trimming took off 5 bases at V and 7 bases at J, with 14 bases between the two ends. The CDR3 extends over 14 amino acids. Germline V lookup: CDR1 PRHDT, CDR2 FYEKMQ (reference sequence). The CDR3 DNA follows: TGTGCCAGCAGCCCGAGGACAGATACTGAAAAACTGTTTTTT. Protein: CASSPRTDTEKLFF. The whole variable domain, filled in from reference TRBV13 and TRBJ1-4, reads AAGVIQSPRHLIKEKRETATLKCYPIPRHDTVYWYQQGPGQDPQFLISFYEKMQSDKGSIPDRFSAQQFSDYHSELNMSSLELGDSALYFCASSPRTDTEKLFFGSGTQLSVL.

Only one count was recorded for this clone. The CDR3 DNA reads as TGTGCCAGCAGACCCACAGAGTACCAAGAGACCCAGTACTTC. Amino acid sequence: CASRPTEYQETQYF. This sequence joins TRBV5-4 and TRBJ2-5; D gene ambiguous. The length of the CDR3 is 14 residues. Per the germline V gene, CDR1 is SGHNT and CDR2 is YYREEE (reference sequence). V was pared by 5 bases and J by 0 bases, with 11 bases between.

A few counts support this clone. The gene calls are TRBV6-5 and TRBJ1-1, with D unclear. Germline CDR1 and CDR2: MNHEY and SVGAGI. This CDR3 comprises 14 residues. Trimming pared 7 bases from V and 4 bases from J, leaving 16 bases between. CDR3 nucleotides: TGTGCCAGCATATCCCATAAGCGGTCCACTGAAGCTTTCTTT. It yields the protein CASISHKRSTEAFF.

This chain connects TRBV2 to TRBJ2-3; 8 bases map to TRBD1. CDR3 length: 14 amino acids. The germline gives CDR1 SNHLY, CDR2 FYNNEI. V shed 5 bases and J 4 bases; nucleotides not matched to a gene: 5. CDR3 sequence: CASSPDRAPDTQYF. The CDR3, as DNA: TGTGCCAGCAGTCCGGACAGGGCCCCAGATACGCAGTATTTT.

J is TRBJ2-6 and V is TRBV7-6; D is perhaps TRBD2 (7 bases). Trimming stripped 8 bases from V and 2 bases from J, with 10 bases between. This CDR3 region has 14 residues. Per the germline V gene, CDR1 is SGHVS and CDR2 is FNYEAQ. The CDR3 DNA reads TGTGCCAGCGGGGGGGGCCCTGGGGCCAACGTCCTGACTTTC. This translates into CASGGGPGANVLTF. Based on the CDR3 plus reference TRBV7-6 and TRBJ2-6, the full variable domain is GAGVSQSPRYKVTKRGQDVALRCDPISGHVSLYWYRQALGQGPEFLTYFNYEAQQDKSGLPNDRFSAERPEGSISTLTIQRTEQRDSAMYRCASGGGPGANVLTFGAGSRLTVL.

The genes are TRBV7-7 and TRBJ2-3, with no clear D. Trimming shortened V by 3 bases and J by 4 bases, and 11 bases separated the two germline ends. The CDR3 sequence is 14 residues long. Germline CDR1 is SSHAT and CDR2 is FNYEAQ (reference sequence). The DNA of the CDR3 is TGTGCCAGCAGCTTCCGAACCTATTCAGATACGCAGTATTTT. Its protein product is CASSFRTYSDTQYF. Full variable domain (rest looked up from reference TRBV7-7 and TRBJ2-3): GAGVSQSPRYKVTKRGQDVTLRCDPISSHATLYWYQQALGQGPEFLTYFNYEAQPDKSGLPSDRFSAERPEGSISTLTIQRTEQRDSAMYRCASSFRTYSDTQYFGPGTRLTVL.

The CDR3 protein is CASSPRDPYGYTF. The DNA for the CDR3 is TGTGCCAGCAGCCCCAGGGATCCCTATGGCTACACCTTC. V and J are TRBV4-2 and TRBJ1-2, with D possibly TRBD1 on 5 matching bases. Germline V lookup: CDR1 LGHNA, CDR2 YNFKEQ. Trimming pared 4 bases from V and 4 bases from J, leaving 10 bases between. CDR3 length: 13 residues.

The CDR3 DNA follows: TGTGCCAGCAATCAGGGGGCCGGTGGCTACACCTTC. It specifies CASNQGAGGYTF. The chain combines TRBV4-2 with TRBJ1-2; 8 positions agree with TRBD1. From germline, CDR1 is LGHNA and CDR2 YNFKEQ. The CDR3 loop spans 12 amino acids. V lost 7 bases to trimming and J lost 7 bases; unmatched junction nucleotides: 5.

The V gene is TRBV7-8, the J gene TRBJ2-7; 12 nucleotides match TRBD1. This CDR3 comprises 16 residues. The V gene end was trimmed by 1 base and the J gene end by 3 bases; junction bases not matched to a gene: 4. CDR1 is SGHVS, CDR2 FQNEAQ, per germline. The DNA of the CDR3 is TGTGCCAGCAGCTTAGAGGGGACAGGGGGCTTCTACGAGCAGTACTTC. It yields the protein CASSLEGTGGFYEQYF. The variable domain in full, with the rest retrieved from reference TRBV7-8 and TRBJ2-7, is GAGVSQSPRYKVAKRGQDVALRCDPISGHVSLFWYQQALGQGPEFLTYFQNEAQLDKSGLPSDRFFAERPEGSVSTLKIQRTQQEDSAVYLCASSLEGTGGFYEQYFGPGTRLTVT.